Given below is one T cell receptor beta chain in context. This CDR3 is 14 amino acids long. V was pared by 2 bases and J by 0 bases, with 4 bases of the junction left unmatched. CDR1 and CDR2 (germline): DFQATT, SNEGSKA (reference sequence). TCRdb redid the calling of the RT-PCR reads with MiXCR, one entry per CDR3 protein. The sample holds about 680,000 distinct CDR3 sequences, 14% seen once. Sequenced input: memory CD4+ T cells from blood. The receptor's source is a female donor in good health, serving as a healthy control. The rearrangement joins TRBV20-1 to TRBJ2-7; 7 bases map to TRBD2. CDR3 region: CSARIAGDSYEQYF. The CDR3, as DNA: TGCAGTGCTAGAATAGCGGGTGACTCCTACGAGCAGTACTTC.